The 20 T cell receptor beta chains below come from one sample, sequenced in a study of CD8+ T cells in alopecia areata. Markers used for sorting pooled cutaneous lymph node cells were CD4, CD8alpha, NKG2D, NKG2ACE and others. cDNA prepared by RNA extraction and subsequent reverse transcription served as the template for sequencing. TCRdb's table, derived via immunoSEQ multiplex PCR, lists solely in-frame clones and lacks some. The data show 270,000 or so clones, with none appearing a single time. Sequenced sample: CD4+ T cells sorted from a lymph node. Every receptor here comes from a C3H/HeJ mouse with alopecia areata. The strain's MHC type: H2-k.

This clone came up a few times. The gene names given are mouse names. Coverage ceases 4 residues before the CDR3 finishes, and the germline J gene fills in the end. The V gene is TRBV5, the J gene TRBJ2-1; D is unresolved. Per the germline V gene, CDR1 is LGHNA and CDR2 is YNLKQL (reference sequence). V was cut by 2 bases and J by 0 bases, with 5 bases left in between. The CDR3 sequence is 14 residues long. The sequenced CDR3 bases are TGTGCCAGCAGCCAAACAATTAACTATGCT. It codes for CASSQTINYA. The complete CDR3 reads CASSQTINYAEQFF.

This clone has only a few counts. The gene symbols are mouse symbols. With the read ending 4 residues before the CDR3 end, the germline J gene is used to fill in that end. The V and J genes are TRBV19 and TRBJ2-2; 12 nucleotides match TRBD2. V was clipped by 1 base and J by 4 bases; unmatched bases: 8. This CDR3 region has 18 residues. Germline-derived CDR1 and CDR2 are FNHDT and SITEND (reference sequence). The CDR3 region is CASSIPQTGGAPTGQLYF. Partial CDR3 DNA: TGTGCCAGCAGTATACCCCAGACTGGGGGGGCGCCCACCGGG.

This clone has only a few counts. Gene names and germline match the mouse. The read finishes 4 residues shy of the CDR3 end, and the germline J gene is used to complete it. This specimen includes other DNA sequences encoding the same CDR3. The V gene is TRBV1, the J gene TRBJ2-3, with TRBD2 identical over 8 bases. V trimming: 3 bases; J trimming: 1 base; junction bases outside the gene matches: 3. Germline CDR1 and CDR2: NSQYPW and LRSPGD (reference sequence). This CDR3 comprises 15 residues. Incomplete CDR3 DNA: TGCACCTGCAGTGCTTTGGGGGGGGGTGCAGAA. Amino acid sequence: CTCSALGGGAE. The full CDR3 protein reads CTCSALGGGAETLYF.

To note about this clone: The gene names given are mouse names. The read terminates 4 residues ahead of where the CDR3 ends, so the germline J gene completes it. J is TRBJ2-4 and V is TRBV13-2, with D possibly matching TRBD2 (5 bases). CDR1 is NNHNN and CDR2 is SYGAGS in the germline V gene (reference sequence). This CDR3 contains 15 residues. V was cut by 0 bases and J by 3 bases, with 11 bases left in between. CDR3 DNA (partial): TGTGCCAGCGGTGATGCCGGGTTGGGGCAAAAC. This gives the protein CASGDAGLGQN. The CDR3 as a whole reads CASGDAGLGQNTLYF.

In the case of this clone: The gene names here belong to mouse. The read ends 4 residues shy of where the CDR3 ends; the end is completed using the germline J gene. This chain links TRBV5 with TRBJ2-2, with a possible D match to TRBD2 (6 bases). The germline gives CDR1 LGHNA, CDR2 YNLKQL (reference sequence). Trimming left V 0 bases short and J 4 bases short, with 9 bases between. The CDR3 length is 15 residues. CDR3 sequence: CASSQEWGSTGQLYF. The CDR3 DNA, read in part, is TGTGCCAGCAGCCAAGAGTGGGGGAGCACCGGG.

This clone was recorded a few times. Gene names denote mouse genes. CDR3 loop: CASSGRTGGANSDYTF. CDR3 DNA (partial): TGTGCCAGCAGTGGGAGGACAGGGGGCGCAAACTCC. The rearrangement joins TRBV13-1 to TRBJ1-2; 11 nucleotides align to TRBD1. From the germline J gene comes the end of the CDR3, since the read stops 4 residues before it. CDR1 NSHNY and CDR2 SYGAGN come from the germline V gene. The V segment lost 3 bases and the J segment 0 bases; nucleotides outside the gene matches: 4. The CDR3 loop spans 16 amino acids.

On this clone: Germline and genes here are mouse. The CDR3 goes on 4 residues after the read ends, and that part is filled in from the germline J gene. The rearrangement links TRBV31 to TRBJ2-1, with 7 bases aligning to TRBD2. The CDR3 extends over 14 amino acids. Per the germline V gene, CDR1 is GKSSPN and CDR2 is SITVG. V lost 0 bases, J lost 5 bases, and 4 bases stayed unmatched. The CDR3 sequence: CAWSLMGGHAEQFF. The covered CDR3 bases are TGTGCCTGGAGTCTAATGGGGGGTCATGCT.

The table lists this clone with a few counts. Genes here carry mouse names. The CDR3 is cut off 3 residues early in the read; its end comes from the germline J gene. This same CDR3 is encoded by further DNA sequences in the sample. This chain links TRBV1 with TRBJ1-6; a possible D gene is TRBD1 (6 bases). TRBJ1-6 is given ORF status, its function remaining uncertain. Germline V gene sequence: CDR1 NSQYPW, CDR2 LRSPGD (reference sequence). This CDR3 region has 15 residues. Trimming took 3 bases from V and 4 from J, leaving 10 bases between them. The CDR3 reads CTCSAPDSYNSPLYF. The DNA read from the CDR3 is TGCACCTGCAGTGCTCCGGACAGTTATAATTCGCCC.

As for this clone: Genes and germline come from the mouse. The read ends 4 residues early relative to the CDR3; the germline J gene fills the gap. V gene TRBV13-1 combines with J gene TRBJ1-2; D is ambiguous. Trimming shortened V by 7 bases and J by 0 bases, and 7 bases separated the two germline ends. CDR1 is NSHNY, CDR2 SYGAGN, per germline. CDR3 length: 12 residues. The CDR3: CASSSPNSDYTF. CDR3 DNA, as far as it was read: TGTGCCAGCTCCAGTCCAAACTCC.

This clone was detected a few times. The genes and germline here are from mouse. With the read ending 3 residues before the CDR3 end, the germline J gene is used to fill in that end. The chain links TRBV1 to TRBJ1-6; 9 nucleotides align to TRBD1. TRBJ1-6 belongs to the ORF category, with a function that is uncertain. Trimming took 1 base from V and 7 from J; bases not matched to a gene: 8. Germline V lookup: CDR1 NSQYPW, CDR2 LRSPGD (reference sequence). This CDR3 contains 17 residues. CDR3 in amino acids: CTCSAVTGGILNSPLYF. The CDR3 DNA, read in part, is TGCACCTGCAGTGCAGTGACAGGGGGGATATTGAATTCGCCC.

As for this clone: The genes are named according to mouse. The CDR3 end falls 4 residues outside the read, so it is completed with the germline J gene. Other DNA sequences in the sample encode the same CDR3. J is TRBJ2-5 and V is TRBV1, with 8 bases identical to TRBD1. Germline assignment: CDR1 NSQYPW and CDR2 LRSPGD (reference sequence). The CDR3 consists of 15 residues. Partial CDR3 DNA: TGCACCTGCAGTGCAGATCTCCAGGGGGCGGAC. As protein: CTCSADLQGAD. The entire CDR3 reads CTCSADLQGADTQYF.

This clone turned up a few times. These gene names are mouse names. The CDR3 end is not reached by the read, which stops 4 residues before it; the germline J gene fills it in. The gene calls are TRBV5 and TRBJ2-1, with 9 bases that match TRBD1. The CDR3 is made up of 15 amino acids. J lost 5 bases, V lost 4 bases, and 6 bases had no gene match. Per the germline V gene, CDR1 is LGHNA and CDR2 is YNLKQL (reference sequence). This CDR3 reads CASSPPGTGNAEQFF. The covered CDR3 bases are TGTGCCAGCAGCCCGCCCGGGACAGGGAATGCT.

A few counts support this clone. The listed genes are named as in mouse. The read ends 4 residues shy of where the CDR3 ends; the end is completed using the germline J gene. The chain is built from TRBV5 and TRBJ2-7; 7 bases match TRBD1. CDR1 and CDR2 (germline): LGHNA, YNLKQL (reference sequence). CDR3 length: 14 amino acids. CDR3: CASSPPGTAYEQYF. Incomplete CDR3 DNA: TGTGCCAGCAGCCCTCCCGGGACAGCATAT.

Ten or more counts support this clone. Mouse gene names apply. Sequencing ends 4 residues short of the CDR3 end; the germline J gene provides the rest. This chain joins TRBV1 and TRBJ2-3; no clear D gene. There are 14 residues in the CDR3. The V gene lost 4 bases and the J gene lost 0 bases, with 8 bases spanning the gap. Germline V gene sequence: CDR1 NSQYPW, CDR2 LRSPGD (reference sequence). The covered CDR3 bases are TGCACCTGCAGTGGACAAAATAGTGCAGAA. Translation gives CTCSGQNSAE. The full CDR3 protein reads CTCSGQNSAETLYF.

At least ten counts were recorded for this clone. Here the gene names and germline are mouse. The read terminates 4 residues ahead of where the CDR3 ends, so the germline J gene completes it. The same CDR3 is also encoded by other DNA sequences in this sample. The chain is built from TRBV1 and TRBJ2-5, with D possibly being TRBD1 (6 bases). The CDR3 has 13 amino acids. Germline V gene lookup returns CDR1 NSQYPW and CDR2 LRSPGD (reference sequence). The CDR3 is CTCSADRGDTQYF. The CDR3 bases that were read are TGCACCTGCAGTGCAGACAGGGGAGAC.

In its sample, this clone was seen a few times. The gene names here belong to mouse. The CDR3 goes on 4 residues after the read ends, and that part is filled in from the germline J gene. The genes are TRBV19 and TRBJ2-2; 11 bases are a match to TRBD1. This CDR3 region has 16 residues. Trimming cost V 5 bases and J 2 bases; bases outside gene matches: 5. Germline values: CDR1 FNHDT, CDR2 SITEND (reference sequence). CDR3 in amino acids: CASSHRDRGNTGQLYF. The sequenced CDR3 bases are TGTGCCAGCAGCCACCGGGACAGGGGGAACACCGGG.

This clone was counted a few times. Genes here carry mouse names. The sequenced CDR3 bases are TGTGCTAGCAGTCCCGGGACAACTAACCAAGAC. Protein product: CASSPGTTNQD. The full CDR3 protein is CASSPGTTNQDTQYF. The V and J genes are TRBV29 and TRBJ2-5, with D perhaps matching TRBD1 (6 bases). The read gets to within 4 residues of the CDR3 end, and the germline J gene fills in the rest. Germline CDR1 is MSHET and CDR2 is SYDVDS. This CDR3 has 15 residues. V dropped 5 bases and J dropped 0 bases, with 12 bases sitting between them.

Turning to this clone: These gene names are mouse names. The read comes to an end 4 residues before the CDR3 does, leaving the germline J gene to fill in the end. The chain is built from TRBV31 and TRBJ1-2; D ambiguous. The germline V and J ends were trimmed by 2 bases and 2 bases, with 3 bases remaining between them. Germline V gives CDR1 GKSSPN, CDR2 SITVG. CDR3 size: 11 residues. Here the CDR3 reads CAWSWNSDYTF. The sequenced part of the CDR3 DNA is TGTGCCTGGAGTTGGAACTCC.

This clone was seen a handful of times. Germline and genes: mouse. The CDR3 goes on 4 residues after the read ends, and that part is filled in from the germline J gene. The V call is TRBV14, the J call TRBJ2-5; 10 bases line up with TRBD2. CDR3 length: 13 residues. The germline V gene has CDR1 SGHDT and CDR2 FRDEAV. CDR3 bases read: TGTGCCAGCAGTCCACTGGGGGGGGAC. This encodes CASSPLGGD. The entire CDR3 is CASSPLGGDTQYF. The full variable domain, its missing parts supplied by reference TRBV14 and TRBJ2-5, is EAGVTQSPRYAVLQEGQAVSFWCDPISGHDTLYWYQQPRDQGPQLLVYFRDEAVIDNSQLPSDRFSAVRPKGTNSTLKIQSAKQGDTATYLCASSPLGGDTQYFGPGTRLLVL.

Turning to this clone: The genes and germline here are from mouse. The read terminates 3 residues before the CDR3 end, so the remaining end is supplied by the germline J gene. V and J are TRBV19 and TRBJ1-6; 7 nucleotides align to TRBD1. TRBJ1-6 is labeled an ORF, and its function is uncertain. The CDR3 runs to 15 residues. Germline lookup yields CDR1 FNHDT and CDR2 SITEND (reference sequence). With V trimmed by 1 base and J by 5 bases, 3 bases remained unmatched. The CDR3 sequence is CASSISGTDNSPLYF. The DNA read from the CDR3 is TGTGCCAGCAGTATATCTGGGACAGATAATTCGCCC.